The clone carrying this TCR beta chain was recorded a few times. Its antigen is not identified. The sample comes from a study of OX40 agonist ivuxolimab in advanced cancers. Study overall: At under 85% male, the cohort had a mean age of roughly 60 years, ranging from roughly 20 to 85. The study, taken as a whole, reports: CD4+ T cells averaged fewer expanded clones than CD8+ T cells. People who partly responded at 0.1-3.0 mg/kg had some of the least clonal expansion seen.

Method: immunoSEQ multiplex PCR; TCRdb's copy keeps in-frame clones and lacks some. The table includes around 92,000 clones, approximately 80% detected once. The sequence was collected from an adult with an advanced solid tumor such as melanoma, head and neck, liver or kidney cancer. This specimen was CD4+ or CD8+ T cells sorted from blood, taken in a trial of the OX40 agonist ivuxolimab.

The CDR3 region has the DNA TGTGCCAGCAGTTTTAAGAATCAGCCCCAGCATTTT. Translation: CASSFKNQPQHF. This rearrangement joins TRBV27 to TRBJ1-5; no clear D. CDR3 length: 12 residues. The V end lost 3 bases, the J end lost 4 bases, and 4 bases lay between the germline ends. From germline, CDR1 is MNHEY and CDR2 SMNVEV (reference sequence).